These 17 T cell receptor beta chains originate from one sample sequenced in a study of early T cells in non-severe SARS-CoV-2 infection. TCRdb passed the 5' RACE reads through MiXCR, listing each CDR3 protein once. Among more than 80,000 distinct CDR3 sequences, roughly an eighth were seen once, and the ten largest hold under 1.5%. Sequences were obtained from whole blood. The source is an adult who was a healthcare worker with PCR-confirmed SARS-CoV-2 infection or an uninfected control (not recorded which).

The sample holds many counts of this clonotype. This chain uses TRBV6-6 with TRBJ2-2, with 7 bases matching TRBD1. This CDR3 is built from 15 residues. V lost 4 bases and J lost 4; bases outside the gene matches: 6. The V gene's germline CDR1 is MNHNY and CDR2 SVGAGI (reference sequence). The CDR3 loop is CASSSYRGLTGELFF. CDR3 in DNA: TGTGCCAGCAGTTCCTACAGGGGCCTCACCGGGGAGCTGTTTTTT.

This chain uses TRBV7-9 with TRBJ1-4; TRBD1 aligns across 7 bases. This CDR3 spans 15 amino acids. Germline CDR1 SEHNR, CDR2 FQNEAQ (reference sequence). V was clipped by 5 bases and J by 4 bases; unmatched bases: 7. This chain's CDR3 is CASSKPGQLNEKLFF. The DNA for the CDR3 is TGTGCCAGCAGCAAACCGGGACAGCTTAATGAAAAACTGTTTTTT.

This clonotype was seen ten or more times. The chain is built from TRBV19 and TRBJ1-5; no definite D call. Germline CDR1 LNHDA, CDR2 SQIVND (reference sequence). The CDR3 length is 15 residues. V was shortened by 3 bases and J by 6 bases, with 15 bases between the two germline ends. The CDR3 reads CASSIGPGMGQPQHF. DNA for the CDR3: TGTGCCAGTAGTATCGGGCCCGGGATGGGTCAGCCCCAGCATTTT.

This clonotype was counted many times. J is TRBJ2-1 and V is TRBV19; perhaps D is TRBD1 or TRBD2 (5 bases each). This CDR3 contains 13 residues. V lost 7 bases, J lost 8 bases, and 15 bases lay in between. CDR1 and CDR2 from the germline V gene are LNHDA and SQIVND (reference sequence). The CDR3 loop is CASTTRGVHEQFF. CDR3 coding DNA: TGTGCCAGTACCACCAGAGGGGTTCATGAGCAGTTCTTC.

This clonotype has a count of ten or more. The chain joins TRBV12-3 or TRBV12-4 to TRBJ1-1, with 9 nucleotides matching TRBD1. This CDR3 has 17 residues. The ends lost 4 bases at V and 4 bases at J; junction bases unmatched: 13. CDR3 in amino acids: CASSSTGGRRRFTEAFF. CDR3 sequence (DNA): TGTGCCAGCAGTTCCACAGGGGGCCGACGTCGATTCACTGAAGCTTTCTTT.

This clonotype was found many times. The V call is TRBV6-5, the J call TRBJ1-3, with D unclear. CDR1 and CDR2 (germline): MNHEY, SVGAGI. The CDR3 has 14 residues. V was shortened by 2 bases and J by 1 base, with 6 bases between the two germline ends. DNA for the CDR3: TGTGCCAGCAGTTACGGGGATTCTGGAAACACCATATATTTT. Protein: CASSYGDSGNTIYF.

The genes are TRBV20-1 and TRBJ1-1; 7 bases match TRBD1. Germline trimming cut 2 bases from V and 8 bases from J; bases unmatched to any gene: 14. Germline loops: CDR1 DFQATT, CDR2 SNEGSKA (reference sequence). The CDR3 is 15 amino acids. In DNA form, the CDR3 reads TGCAGTGCTAGATCCTTACCTAGACAGGGTTCGGAAGCTTTCTTT. Amino acids: CSARSLPRQGSEAFF.

This clonotype was counted at least ten times. The chain carries TRBV2 and TRBJ2-1, with a tentative D call TRBD2 (7 bases). V dropped 8 bases and J dropped 10 bases, with 18 bases sitting between them. The CDR3 covers 13 residues. The germline V gene encodes CDR1 SNHLY and CDR2 FYNNEI. The CDR3 DNA reads as TGTGCCAGCGGGGGGGCCAGGGGAAGGGAGCAGTTCTTC. This sequence encodes CASGGARGREQFF.

The V gene is TRBV19, the J gene TRBJ2-2, with D maybe TRBD2 (5 bases). CDR1 and CDR2 (germline): LNHDA, SQIVND (reference sequence). V shed 3 bases and J shed 14 bases, with 13 bases lying between them. The CDR3 length is 12 residues. CDR3 protein: CASSIAPGGLFF. The DNA for the CDR3 is TGTGCCAGTAGTATCGCGCCCGGAGGACTGTTTTTT.

The V and J genes are TRBV7-8 and TRBJ2-7, with D tentatively TRBD2 (5 bases). The CDR3 loop spans 14 amino acids. Deletions cut 5 bases from V and 2 bases from J, with 13 bases between. The germline CDR1 and CDR2 sequences are SGHVS and FQNEAQ. For the CDR3, the DNA is TGTGCCAGCAGCCCACTAGACGGGGCCTACGAGCAGTACTTC. The encoded protein is CASSPLDGAYEQYF.

This clonotype has a handful of counts. This chain connects TRBV2 to TRBJ1-2; D is uncertain. Germline-derived CDR1 and CDR2 are SNHLY and FYNNEI. Trimming removed 0 bases from V and 4 bases from J, with 12 bases in between. CDR3 length equals 15 residues. In DNA, the CDR3 is TGTGCCAGCAGTGAAGCTCACAGAGGCCTCTATGGCTACACCTTC. Amino acid sequence: CASSEAHRGLYGYTF.

This clonotype was counted ten times or more. The rearrangement joins TRBV12-3 or TRBV12-4 to TRBJ2-3, with a possible D match to TRBD1 (6 bases). The ends were cut back, 3 bases at V and 2 bases at J, with 21 bases in the middle. The CDR3 has 18 amino acids. This CDR3 reads CASSFPGTKSSITDTQYF. CDR3 nucleotide sequence: TGTGCCAGCAGTTTCCCCGGGACAAAATCCAGCATCACAGATACGCAGTATTTT.

This clonotype was observed once. With a much larger clone just one base away, this may be a read error. The V gene is TRBV3-1, the J gene TRBJ2-5; tentatively, D is TRBD2 (5 bases). In germline, CDR1 is LGHDT, CDR2 YNNKEL (reference sequence). The CDR3 totals 15 residues. As DNA, the CDR3 is TGTGCCAACAGCCAAGATCCGGCAGGCGGGGAGACCCAGTACTTC. As protein: CANSQDPAGGETQYF.

This clonotype was observed many times. The chain joins TRBV20-1 to TRBJ2-7; D is perhaps TRBD2 (6 bases). The CDR3 is 12 amino acids. V lost 5 bases, J lost 0 bases, and 8 bases lay in between. Germline V gene lookup returns CDR1 DFQATT and CDR2 SNEGSKA (reference sequence). CDR3 protein: CSASGSSYEQYF. The CDR3 bases are TGCAGTGCTTCCGGGAGCTCCTACGAGCAGTACTTC.

This clonotype has ten or more counts. The chain uses TRBV20-1 and TRBJ1-6, with 7 bases matching TRBD1. The CDR3 has 15 amino acids. Trimming took 3 bases from V and 10 from J; bases not matched to a gene: 12. In germline, CDR1 is DFQATT, CDR2 SNEGSKA (reference sequence). The CDR3 DNA is TGCAGTGCTAGCATTCGGGGAACAGGGGCGTCACCCCTCCACTTT. Protein sequence: CSASIRGTGASPLHF.

This clonotype came up many times. The rearrangement uses TRBV5-5 and TRBJ1-2; D gene unclear. The CDR3 is 14 residues long. CDR1 is SGHKS and CDR2 is YYEKEE in the germline V gene (reference sequence). The V gene lost 2 bases and the J gene lost 8 bases, with 16 bases spanning the gap. The CDR3 spells CASSFNGPLEGYTF. CDR3 in DNA: TGTGCCAGCAGCTTTAATGGGCCCTTGGAAGGCTACACCTTC.

This clonotype was recorded at least ten times. The chain employs TRBV5-5 and TRBJ1-6; D is unclear. The CDR3 length is 15 residues. CDR1 and CDR2 from the germline V gene are SGHKS and YYEKEE (reference sequence). V lost 0 bases, J lost 0 bases, and 4 bases lay in between. The CDR3 DNA sequence: TGTGCCAGCAGCTTGGCGGGCTCCTATAATTCACCCCTCCACTTT. Protein: CASSLAGSYNSPLHF.